The rows below give T cell receptor beta chains drawn from one sample of a study of PD-L1 blockade in urothelial cancer. TCRdb's copy holds only in-frame clones and misses some; the assay was immunoSEQ multiplex PCR. The table shows around 48,000 clones, with 75% to 90% occurring only once. The specimen was PBMCs, collected around atezolizumab (anti-PD-L1) treatment. The origin of the receptors is a man aged 55 to 69 with urothelial cancer. Both conserved end residues are part of each CDR3.

j_call,v_call,cdr3_aa
TRBJ2-7,TRBV29-1,CSVAATGASYEQYF
TRBJ1-3,TRBV18,CASSPPGQGENTIYF
TRBJ1-2,TRBV5-1,CASSLFPGQGTNGYTF
TRBJ2-3,TRBV5-1,CASMDSGGRSDTQYF
TRBJ2-2,TRBV28,CASSLKAGGTISGELFF
TRBJ1-1,TRBV11-2,CASSARTGRNTEAFF
TRBJ2-3,TRBV11-2,CASTLTDTQYF
TRBJ2-1,TRBV5-1,CASSSTENYNEQFF
TRBJ1-1,TRBV7-2,CASSLIRRVTEAFF
TRBJ2-1,TRBV4-3,CASSQLRDWQYNEQFF
TRBJ1-4,TRBV5-1,CASSTDYANEKLFF
TRBJ2-3,TRBV12-5,CASGLVLTGGSTDTQYF
TRBJ2-2,TRBV7-3,CASSPRAGELFF
TRBJ2-5,TRBV28,CASSVPDREWGETQYF
TRBJ2-5,TRBV7-8,CASSKLGGEIVQETQYF
TRBJ1-6,TRBV30,CAWSVRGQGDSPLHF
TRBJ1-1,TRBV11-3,CASSPGQGFTEAFF
TRBJ2-2,TRBV11-2,CASSLASGYNTGELFF
TRBJ2-7,TRBV7-9,CASSFGTGSTYEQYF
TRBJ2-1,TRBV5-1,CASSLGFRRGNYNEQFF
TRBJ2-7,TRBV5-1,CASSTPGGVTYEQYF
TRBJ2-2,TRBV7-6,CASSLEGTGDTGELFF